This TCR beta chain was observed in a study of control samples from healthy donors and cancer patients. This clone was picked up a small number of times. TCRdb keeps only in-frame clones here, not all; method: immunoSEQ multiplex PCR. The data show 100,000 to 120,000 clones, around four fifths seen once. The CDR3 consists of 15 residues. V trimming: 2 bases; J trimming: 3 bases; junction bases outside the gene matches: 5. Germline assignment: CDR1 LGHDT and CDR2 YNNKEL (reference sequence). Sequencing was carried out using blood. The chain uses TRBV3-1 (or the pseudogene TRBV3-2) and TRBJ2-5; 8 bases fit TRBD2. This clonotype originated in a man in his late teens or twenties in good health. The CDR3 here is CASSQHGGGEETQYF. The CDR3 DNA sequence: TGTGCCAGCAGCCAACACGGGGGGGGTGAAGAGACCCAGTACTTC.